The 21 T cell receptor beta chains given below trace back to one sample, sequenced in a study of tumor-infiltrating lymphocytes in primary liver carcinoma. Extraction also yielded germline DNA, while blood RNA was obtained from unsorted whole blood. Reverse transcription of 450 to 500 ng total RNA with a constant-region primer produced TCR beta cDNA. Slightly modified ARM-PCR with three nested multiplex PCR rounds yielded TCR beta libraries. TRBV1-TRBV30 forward primers paired with a C-beta reverse primer were used in the first two PCR rounds, which ran about 11 cycles each. One entry per CDR3 protein results from TCRdb running MiXCR on the multiplex PCR reads. The sample holds more than 150,000 distinct CDR3 sequences, roughly three fifths seen once. Sample: peripheral blood. The receptors here all came from a man in his forties with primary liver carcinoma and hepatitis B virus infection.

This clonotype was observed a few times. The V gene is TRBV6-5, the J gene TRBJ2-7; D is unclear. The CDR3 is made up of 12 amino acids. The ends were cut back, 7 bases at V and 7 bases at J, with 14 bases in the middle. CDR1 and CDR2 from the germline V gene are MNHEY and SVGAGI. As DNA, the CDR3 is TGTGCCAGCATCCAAGCCTCTGGTGAGCAGTACTTC. Its translation is CASIQASGEQYF.

This clonotype appeared a few times. The CDR3 is CASSYLQGNYEQYF. In DNA, the CDR3 is TGTGCCAGCAGTTATCTTCAAGGGAACTACGAGCAGTACTTC. The gene calls are TRBV6-6 and TRBJ2-7, with D uncertain. V dropped 3 bases and J dropped 3 bases, with 12 bases sitting between them. This CDR3 is built from 14 residues. Germline V lookup: CDR1 MNHNY, CDR2 SVGAGI (reference sequence).

About this clonotype: The junction shows a germline mismatch at one end, possibly a read error. The chain has TRBV28 and TRBJ1-2; TRBD1 is a possible D gene (6 bases). Germline assignment: CDR1 MDHEN and CDR2 SYDVKM. The CDR3 contains 14 residues. CDR3 in amino acids: CASSPTRDNYGYTF. The CDR3 coding sequence is TGTGCCAGCAGTCCAACTCGGGACAACTATGGTTACACCTTC.

The rearrangement uses TRBV11-2 and TRBJ2-2, with 7 positions matching TRBD2. This CDR3 has 18 residues. Germline CDR1 and CDR2: SGHAT and FQNNGV. The J segment lost 0 bases and the V segment lost 5 bases, leaving 12 bases of the junction unmatched. CDR3 coding DNA: TGTGCCAGCAGCGACTCGTGGGGGAGGGTTGCGAACACCGGGGAGCTGTTTTTT. This gives the protein CASSDSWGRVANTGELFF.

The sample holds a few counts of this clonotype. V is TRBV29-1 and J is TRBJ2-1; D is ambiguous. Trimming took 2 bases from V and 4 from J, leaving 6 bases between them. This CDR3 region has 12 residues. The germline gives CDR1 SQVTM, CDR2 ANQGSEA. In nucleotides, the CDR3 is TGCAGCGTTGAATTCGGGTACAATGAGCAGTTCTTC. Translated, it gives CSVEFGYNEQFF.

This clonotype appeared many times. This rearrangement joins TRBV11-2 to TRBJ2-1; TRBD2 is a possible D gene (5 bases). V was shortened by 1 base and J by 14 bases, with 15 bases between the two germline ends. CDR1 and CDR2 (germline): SGHAT, FQNNGV. The CDR3 length is 13 residues. CDR3 coding DNA: TGTGCCAGCAGCTTAGCCCCGTTGGCGGAGGAGTTCTTC. It encodes CASSLAPLAEEFF.

A remark on this clonotype: A read error may explain this, as a much larger clone is one base away. The rearrangement joins TRBV6-1 to TRBJ2-1; 9 nucleotides align to TRBD2. The germline CDR1 and CDR2 sequences are MNHNS and SASEGT. The CDR3 runs 15 residues. The CDR3 reads CAGSEGLASYNEQFF. CDR3 DNA: TGTGCCGGCAGTGAGGGACTAGCTTCCTACAATGAGCAGTTCTTC.

This chain's CDR3 is CASSLGWTGVINGEFF. CDR3 DNA sequence: TGTGCCAGCAGCTTAGGGTGGACAGGGGTCATCAATGGGGAGTTCTTC. This sequence joins TRBV11-2 and TRBJ2-1; 9 bases align to TRBD1. The CDR3 loop spans 16 amino acids. V lost 1 base and J lost 14; bases outside the gene matches: 15. CDR1 and CDR2 from the germline V gene are SGHAT and FQNNGV.

V gene TRBV5-6 combines with J gene TRBJ2-5; the D gene could be TRBD1 or TRBD2 (5 bases each). CDR1 is SGHDT and CDR2 is YYEEEE in the germline V gene. V lost 4 bases, J lost 4 bases, and 8 bases lay in between. The CDR3 extends over 12 amino acids. The CDR3, as DNA: TGTGCCAGCAGCGCTGGGGGAGAGACCCAGTACTTC. This sequence encodes CASSAGGETQYF.

The chain recombines TRBV11-2 with TRBJ2-1; D not resolved. Germline V CDR1 and CDR2: SGHAT, FQNNGV. The V and J ends lost 10 bases and 2 bases respectively, with 15 bases between them. The CDR3 spans 14 residues. Written as DNA, the CDR3 is TGTGCCACCTCCTTCCCAAGGCCCTACAATGAGCAGTTCTTC. Protein: CATSFPRPYNEQFF.

Worth noting for this clonotype: Here the CDR3 omits its conserved ending phenylalanine or tryptophan, so a read error is the likely source. The limits of the CDR3 on the DNA are not certain, so only TCRdb's listed CDR3 is given. The gene calls are TRBV10-3 and TRBJ2-7; the table gives TRBD1 as D, unverified against the DNA. Germline CDR1 reads ENHRY; CDR2 reads SYGVKD. The CDR3 totals 11 residues, both ends included. The CDR3 loop reads CATSEGGESRL.

CDR3 residues: CASSFHSRETQFF. The CDR3 region has the DNA TGCGCCAGCAGCTTCCACTCTCGGGAGACCCAGTTCTTC. The chain employs TRBV5-1 and TRBJ2-5, with D perhaps matching TRBD2 (6 bases). The J call may be faulty, since TRBJ2-1 better matches the DNA end. Germline V gene lookup returns CDR1 SGHRS and CDR2 YFSETQ. This CDR3 has 13 residues.

J is TRBJ2-1 and V is TRBV6-1; D is ambiguous. The CDR3 length is 14 residues. Trimming took 4 bases from V and 1 from J, leaving 8 bases between them. Germline lookup yields CDR1 MNHNS and CDR2 SASEGT. CDR3 protein: CASSARSSYNEQFF. For the CDR3, the DNA is TGTGCCAGCAGTGCCCGGTCTTCCTACAATGAGCAGTTCTTC.

This clonotype occurred a few times. The chain couples TRBV4-1 to TRBJ2-1; 16 nucleotides agree with TRBD2. The CDR3 is made up of 17 amino acids. CDR1 MGHRA and CDR2 YSYEKL come from the germline V gene. V trimming: 3 bases; J trimming: 4 bases; junction bases outside the gene matches: 3. The CDR3 sequence: CASSQTGLAGGYNEQFF. The CDR3 coding sequence is TGCGCCAGCAGCCAGACGGGACTAGCGGGAGGGTACAATGAGCAGTTCTTC.

With regard to this clonotype: A much larger clone lies a single base off, so this may be a read error. The chain recombines TRBV11-2 with TRBJ2-3; no clear D. Trimming took off 1 base at V and 7 bases at J, with 12 bases between the two ends. Per the germline V gene, CDR1 is SGHAT and CDR2 is FQNNGV. The CDR3 runs 14 residues. The CDR3 loop reads CASSLVVRAYTQYF. The CDR3 DNA sequence: TGTGCCAGCAGCTTAGTAGTCCGGGCATATACGCAGTATTTT.

CDR3 region: CASGTSSGNYGYTF. The CDR3 DNA is TGTGCCAGCGGCACCTCGTCAGGGAACTATGGCTACACCTTC. The chain carries TRBV11-2 and TRBJ1-2; TRBD1 might be the D (5 bases). Trimming cost V 8 bases and J 2 bases, with 15 bases left between them. Germline loops: CDR1 SGHAT, CDR2 FQNNGV. CDR3 length: 14 residues.

With regard to this clonotype: A much larger clone is a single base away; this may be a read error. This sequence joins TRBV29-1 and TRBJ2-1, with D maybe TRBD1 (6 bases). Trimming cost V 7 bases and J 9 bases, with 22 bases left between them. The CDR3 sequence is 14 residues long. Germline lookup yields CDR1 SQVTM and CDR2 ANQGSEA. The CDR3 sequence is CSASGASGHSEQFF. The CDR3 DNA sequence: TGCAGCGCCTCAGGGGCCTCGGGCCACAGTGAGCAGTTCTTC.

As regards this clonotype: A much larger clonotype is one base distant, so this may be a read error. The limits of the CDR3 on the DNA are not certain, so only TCRdb's listed CDR3 is given. The chain combines TRBV11-2 with TRBJ1-1; no DNA check was done on the table's D call, TRBD1. Germline loops: CDR1 SGHAT, CDR2 FQNNGV. Ends included, the CDR3 has 16 residues. The CDR3 loop is CASSLVWGAGNTEALF.

In its sample, this clonotype was seen many times. The chain is built from TRBV12-3 or TRBV12-4 and TRBJ2-1, with TRBD1 identical over 7 bases. With V trimmed by 5 bases and J by 7 bases, 20 bases remained unmatched. The CDR3 covers 18 residues. DNA for the CDR3: TGTGCCAGCAGTCCTTGGGCAGGGGGATTTTTGGGCGGGAATGAGCAGTTCTTC. Translating gives CASSPWAGGFLGGNEQFF.

This clonotype has just a few counts. The chain recombines TRBV4-1 with TRBJ2-7; the D is unclear. The ends were cut back, 3 bases at V and 2 bases at J, with 11 bases in the middle. The CDR3 extends over 14 amino acids. Germline CDR1 reads MGHRA; CDR2 reads YSYEKL. This CDR3 is CASSQGSGAYEQYF. Here the CDR3 DNA reads TGCGCCAGCAGCCAGGGATCGGGCGCCTACGAGCAGTACTTC.

J is TRBJ1-5 and V is TRBV10-2; maybe TRBD1 (6 bases). This CDR3 has 14 residues. The V end lost 4 bases, the J end lost 7 bases, and 14 bases lay between the germline ends. Looked up from germline, CDR1 is WSHSY and CDR2 is SAAADI. CDR3 region: CASSVVGAGQPQHF. Here the CDR3 DNA reads TGCGCCAGCAGTGTCGTGGGGGCTGGGCAGCCCCAGCATTTT.